These 29 T cell receptor beta chains were sequenced from one sample in a study of monozygotic twins with inflammatory bowel disease. TCRdb re-called the 5' RACE reads; one entry per CDR3 protein, DNA not given. The table lists about 300,000 distinct CDR3 sequences, with roughly 5.8% in the top ten. Sequencing was carried out using blood. The receptors derive from a human donor with ulcerative colitis or Crohn's disease, or a healthy co-twin of an affected twin (not recorded which).

CDR3 sequence reads: CASASAIGELFF. The V and J genes are TRBV6-5 and TRBJ2-2. Looked up from germline, CDR1 is MNHEY and CDR2 is SVGAGI. CDR3 length: 12 amino acids.

The rearrangement uses TRBV27 and TRBJ1-3; TCRdb picks TRBD1, but there is no DNA to check that call. The germline CDR1 and CDR2 sequences are MNHEY and SMNVEV (reference sequence). The CDR3 length is 19 residues. The CDR3 loop reads CASSSRQISPKSSGNTIYF.

The chain has TRBV9 and TRBJ2-3; TCRdb designates TRBD2, a call that cannot be tested without DNA. The CDR3 has 16 residues. Germline V gene data show CDR1 as SGDLS and CDR2 as YYNGEE. This chain's CDR3 is CASSVGVAESTDTQYF.

The chain couples TRBV5-1 to TRBJ2-1; TCRdb selects TRBD1, and the lack of DNA leaves this call unchecked. Germline V gene lookup returns CDR1 SGHRS and CDR2 YFSETQ. The CDR3 length is 15 residues. The CDR3 sequence: CASSPGTGRLNEQFF.

V gene TRBV7-2 combines with J gene TRBJ1-4; the D call from TCRdb, TRBD1, cannot be confirmed without DNA. The CDR3 is 14 amino acids. The germline V gene has CDR1 SGHTA and CDR2 FQGNSA. The CDR3 loop is CASSLAGQYEKLFF.

This chain connects TRBV19 to TRBJ1-5; the D call from TCRdb, TRBD1, cannot be confirmed without DNA. Germline CDR1 is LNHDA and CDR2 is SQIVND (reference sequence). The CDR3 is 16 amino acids. CDR3 loop: CASTTGTGNGGQPQHF.

The chain is built from TRBV6-2 or TRBV6-3 and TRBJ2-1; the TRBD2 assignment by TCRdb is unverifiable without DNA. CDR1 and CDR2 from the germline V gene are MNHEY and SVGEGT. The CDR3 is made up of 17 amino acids. The CDR3 loop is CASSDRTSGKVHNEQFF.

This sequence joins TRBV27 and TRBJ2-5; absent DNA, TCRdb's TRBD2 call cannot be checked. This CDR3 contains 15 residues. Germline V lookup: CDR1 MNHEY, CDR2 SMNVEV (reference sequence). The CDR3 spells CASSGTRERSMAQYF.

The chain is built from TRBV28 and TRBJ2-5. This CDR3 has 12 amino acids. Germline V gene data show CDR1 as MDHEN and CDR2 as SYDVKM. CDR3 amino acids: CASSFLRETQYF.

The rearrangement joins TRBV6-1 to TRBJ1-2; the D call from TCRdb, TRBD1, cannot be confirmed without DNA. Per the germline V gene, CDR1 is MNHNS and CDR2 is SASEGT. The CDR3 has 13 residues. The CDR3 here is CASSERQGRGYTF.

This rearrangement joins TRBV12-3 or TRBV12-4 to TRBJ1-2; the D gene TCRdb calls, TRBD1, cannot be checked with no DNA. The CDR3 spans 13 residues. CDR3: CASSPQDRGGYTF.

This sequence joins TRBV9 and TRBJ2-1; TCRdb selects TRBD1, and the lack of DNA leaves this call unchecked. Germline CDR1 SGDLS, CDR2 YYNGEE. This CDR3 is 15 amino acids long. CDR3 loop: CASTAEVGGNNEQFF. Drawing the rest from reference TRBV9 and TRBJ2-1, the complete variable domain is DSGVTQTPKHLITATGQRVTLRCSPRSGDLSVYWYQQSLDQGLQFLIQYYNGEERAKGNILERFSAQQFPDLHSELNLSSLELGDSALYFCASTAEVGGNNEQFFGPGTRLTVL.

This rearrangement joins TRBV6-5 to TRBJ2-2; the TCRdb call, TRBD1, lacks DNA for checking. Germline CDR1 is MNHEY and CDR2 is SVGAGI. This CDR3 spans 15 amino acids. The CDR3 here is CASSYDRGNTGELFF.

The V and J genes are TRBV27 and TRBJ1-1; the TCRdb call, TRBD1, lacks DNA for checking. Per the germline V gene, CDR1 is MNHEY and CDR2 is SMNVEV (reference sequence). The CDR3 runs to 13 residues. The CDR3 reads CASSSTRSRAAFF.

The CDR3 loop is CASTVERRTGGEQYF. The genes are TRBV5-1 and TRBJ2-7; as DNA is missing, the TRBD1 call by TCRdb cannot be tested. Germline-derived CDR1 and CDR2 are SGHRS and YFSETQ. The CDR3 covers 15 residues.

This chain uses TRBV30 with TRBJ2-7; TCRdb's assignment of TRBD1 cannot be checked, as there is no DNA. Germline CDR1 GTSNPN, CDR2 SVGIG (reference sequence). The CDR3 is 14 residues long. This CDR3 is CAWTRLARSYEQYF.

The chain is built from TRBV6-5 and TRBJ1-1; there is no DNA to check the TCRdb D call of TRBD1. The CDR3 is made up of 15 amino acids. Germline-derived CDR1 and CDR2 are MNHEY and SVGAGI. Here the CDR3 reads CASSYPGTGNTEAFF.

The V and J genes are TRBV3-1 and TRBJ2-7. Germline V CDR1 and CDR2: LGHDT, YNNKEL (reference sequence). The length of the CDR3 is 13 residues. The CDR3 loop is CASSQGTALEQYF.

V gene TRBV5-1 combines with J gene TRBJ2-2; the TRBD2 assignment by TCRdb is unverifiable without DNA. The length of the CDR3 is 15 residues. CDR1 is SGHRS, CDR2 YFSETQ, per germline. This chain's CDR3 is CASSRGDTDTGELFF.

This chain uses TRBV12-3 or TRBV12-4 with TRBJ1-2; TCRdb selects TRBD1, and the lack of DNA leaves this call unchecked. The CDR3 runs 15 residues. The CDR3 loop reads CASSPRPLSRDGYTF.

V and J are TRBV9 and TRBJ2-1; TCRdb names TRBD2, which stays unverified in the absence of DNA. The CDR3 consists of 16 residues. In germline, CDR1 is SGDLS, CDR2 YYNGEE. CDR3: CASSDPGTTGRNEQFF. Drawing the rest from reference TRBV9 and TRBJ2-1, the complete variable domain is DSGVTQTPKHLITATGQRVTLRCSPRSGDLSVYWYQQSLDQGLQFLIQYYNGEERAKGNILERFSAQQFPDLHSELNLSSLELGDSALYFCASSDPGTTGRNEQFFGPGTRLTVL.

V and J are TRBV7-9 and TRBJ2-1. The CDR3 is made up of 15 amino acids. Germline CDR1 and CDR2: SEHNR and FQNEAQ (reference sequence). The CDR3 protein is CASSFGQSSYNEQFF.

The chain uses TRBV5-1 and TRBJ2-3; TCRdb's D call of TRBD1 is untestable without DNA. Germline CDR1 reads SGHRS; CDR2 reads YFSETQ. The CDR3 contains 15 residues. The CDR3 protein is CASSLLGEGTDTQYF.

The genes are TRBV3-1 and TRBJ2-2; TCRdb selects TRBD2, and the lack of DNA leaves this call unchecked. This CDR3 is built from 16 residues. The germline V gene has CDR1 LGHDT and CDR2 YNNKEL (reference sequence). The CDR3 sequence: CASSQKRTTNTGELFF.

The J gene is TRBJ1-6, the V gene TRBV18. The CDR3 extends over 14 amino acids. The V gene's germline CDR1 is KGHSH and CDR2 LQKENI. CDR3 sequence reads: CASSPSPYNSPLHF.

V and J are TRBV12-3 or TRBV12-4 and TRBJ2-3; TCRdb's D call of TRBD1 is untestable without DNA. The CDR3 is made up of 18 amino acids. The CDR3 here is CASDNRDKRYYLTDTQYF.

This rearrangement joins TRBV20-1 to TRBJ1-1; TCRdb proposes TRBD1, but this gene call is untestable without DNA. Germline loops: CDR1 DFQATT, CDR2 SNEGSKA (reference sequence). The CDR3 has 13 residues. The CDR3 protein is CSARRDTYTEAFF.

The chain combines TRBV6-5 with TRBJ2-3; without DNA, the TCRdb call of TRBD1 cannot be checked. Germline assignment: CDR1 MNHEY and CDR2 SVGAGI. The CDR3 sequence is 13 residues long. The chain's CDR3 is CASSSGSTDTQYF.

The V call is TRBV30, the J call TRBJ2-3; the D call from TCRdb, TRBD1, cannot be confirmed without DNA. The CDR3 length is 13 residues. The V gene's germline CDR1 is GTSNPN and CDR2 SVGIG (reference sequence). CDR3: CAWTRTGTDTQYF.